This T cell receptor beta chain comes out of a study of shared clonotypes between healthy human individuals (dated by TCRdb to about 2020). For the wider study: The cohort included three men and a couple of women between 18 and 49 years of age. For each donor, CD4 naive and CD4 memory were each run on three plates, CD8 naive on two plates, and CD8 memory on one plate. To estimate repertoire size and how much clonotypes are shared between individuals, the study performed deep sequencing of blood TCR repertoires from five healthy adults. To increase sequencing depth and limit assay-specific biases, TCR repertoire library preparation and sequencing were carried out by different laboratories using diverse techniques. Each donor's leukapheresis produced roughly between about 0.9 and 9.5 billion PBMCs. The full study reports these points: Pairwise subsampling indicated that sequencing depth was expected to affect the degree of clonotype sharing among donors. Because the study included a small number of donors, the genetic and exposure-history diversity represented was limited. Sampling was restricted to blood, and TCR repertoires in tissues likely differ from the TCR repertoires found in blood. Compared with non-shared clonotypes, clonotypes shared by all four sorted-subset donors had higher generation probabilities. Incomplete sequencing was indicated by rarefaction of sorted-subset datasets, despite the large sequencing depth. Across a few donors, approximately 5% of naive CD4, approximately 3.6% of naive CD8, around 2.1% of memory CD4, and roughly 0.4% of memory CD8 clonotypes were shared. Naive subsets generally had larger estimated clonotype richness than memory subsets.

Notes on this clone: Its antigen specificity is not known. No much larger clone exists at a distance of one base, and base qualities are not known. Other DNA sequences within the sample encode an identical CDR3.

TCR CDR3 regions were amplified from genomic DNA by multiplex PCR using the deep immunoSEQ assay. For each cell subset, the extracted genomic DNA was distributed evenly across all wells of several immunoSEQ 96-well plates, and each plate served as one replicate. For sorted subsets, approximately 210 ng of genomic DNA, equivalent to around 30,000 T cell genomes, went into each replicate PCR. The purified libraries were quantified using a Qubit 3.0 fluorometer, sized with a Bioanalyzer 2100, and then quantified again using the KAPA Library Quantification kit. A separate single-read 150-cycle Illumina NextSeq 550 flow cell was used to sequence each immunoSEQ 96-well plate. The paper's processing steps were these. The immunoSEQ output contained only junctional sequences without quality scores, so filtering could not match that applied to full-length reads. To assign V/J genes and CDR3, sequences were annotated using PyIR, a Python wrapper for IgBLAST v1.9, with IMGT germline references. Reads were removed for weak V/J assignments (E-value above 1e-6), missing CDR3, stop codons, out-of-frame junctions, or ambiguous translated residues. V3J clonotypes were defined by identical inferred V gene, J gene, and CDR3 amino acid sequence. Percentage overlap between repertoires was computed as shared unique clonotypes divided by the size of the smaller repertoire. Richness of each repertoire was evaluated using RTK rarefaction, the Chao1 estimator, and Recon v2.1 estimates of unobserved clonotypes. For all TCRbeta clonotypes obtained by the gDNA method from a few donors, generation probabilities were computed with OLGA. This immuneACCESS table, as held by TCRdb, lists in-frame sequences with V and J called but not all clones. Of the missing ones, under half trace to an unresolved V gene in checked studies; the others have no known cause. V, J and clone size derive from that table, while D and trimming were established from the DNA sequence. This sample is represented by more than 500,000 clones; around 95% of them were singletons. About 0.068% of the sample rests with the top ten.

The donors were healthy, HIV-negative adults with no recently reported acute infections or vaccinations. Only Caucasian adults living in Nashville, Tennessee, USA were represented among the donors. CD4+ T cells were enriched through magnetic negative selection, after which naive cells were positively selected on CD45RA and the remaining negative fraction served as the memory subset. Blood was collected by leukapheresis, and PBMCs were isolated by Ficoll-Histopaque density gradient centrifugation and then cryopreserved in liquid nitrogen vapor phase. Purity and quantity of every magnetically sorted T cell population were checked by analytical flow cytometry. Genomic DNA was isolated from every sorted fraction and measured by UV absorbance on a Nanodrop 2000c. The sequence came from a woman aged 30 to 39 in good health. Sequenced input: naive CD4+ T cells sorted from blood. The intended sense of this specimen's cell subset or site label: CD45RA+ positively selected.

The sequenced DNA: TGTGCCAGCACGGGGGGCGGGACCGGGGAGCTGTTTTTT. Its amino acids are CASTGGGTGELFF. The sequence links TRBV2 to TRBJ2-2; a weak D assignment points to TRBD2 (7 bases agree). CDR1 and CDR2, looked up from the germline V gene, are SNHLY and FYNNEI. Trimming at the junction amounts to 7 bases on V and 5 bases on J, and the germline ends lie 11 bases apart. Including cysteine and phenylalanine, the CDR3 has 13 amino acids. Of the read, only the CDR3 DNA is kept; its 39 bases are in frame from base 1.